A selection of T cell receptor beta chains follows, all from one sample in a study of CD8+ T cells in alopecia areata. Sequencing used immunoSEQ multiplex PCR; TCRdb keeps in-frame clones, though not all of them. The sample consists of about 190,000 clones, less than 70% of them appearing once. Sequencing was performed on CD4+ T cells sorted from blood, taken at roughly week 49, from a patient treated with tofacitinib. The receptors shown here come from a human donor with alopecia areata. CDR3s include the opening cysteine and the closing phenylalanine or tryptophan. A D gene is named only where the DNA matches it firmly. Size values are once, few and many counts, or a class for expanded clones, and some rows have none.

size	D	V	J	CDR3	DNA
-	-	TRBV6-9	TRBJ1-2	CASSYPLPGHGYTF	TGTGCCAGCAGTTATCCCCTCCCAGGGCATGGCTACACCTTC
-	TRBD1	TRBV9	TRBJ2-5	CASSSGQGARFGETQYF	TGTGCCAGCAGCTCCGGACAGGGGGCGCGTTTCGGAGAGACCCAGTACTTC
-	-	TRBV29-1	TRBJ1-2	CSVKGANYGYTF	TGCAGCGTCAAGGGCGCTAACTATGGCTACACCTTC
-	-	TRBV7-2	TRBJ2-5	CASSPPTSRETQYF	TGTGCCAGCAGCCCACCTACTTCTCGGGAGACCCAGTACTTC
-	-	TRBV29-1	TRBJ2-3	CSVKGGQQTSTDTQYF	TGCAGCGTGAAGGGCGGACAACAGACTAGCACAGATACGCAGTATTTT
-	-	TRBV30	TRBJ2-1	CVLDAAESYNEQFF	TGTGTGCTCGATGCGGCCGAATCCTACAATGAGCAGTTCTTC
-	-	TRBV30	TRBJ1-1	CAWTLGMNTEAFF	TGTGCCTGGACCCTGGGGATGAACACTGAAGCTTTCTTT
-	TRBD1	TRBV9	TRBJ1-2	CASSENRGLNYGYTF	TGTGCCAGCAGCGAAAACAGGGGGTTGAACTATGGCTACACCTTC
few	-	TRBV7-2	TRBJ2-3	CASSLGRGLSTDTQYF	TGTGCCAGCAGCTTGGGGCGGGGCCTAAGCACAGATACGCAGTATTTT
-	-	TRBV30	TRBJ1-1	CAWSPFNTEAFF	TGTGCCTGGAGTCCGTTCAACACTGAAGCTTTCTTT
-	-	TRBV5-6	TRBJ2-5	CASSFAVAGETQYF	TGTGCCAGCAGCTTCGCCGTTGCGGGGGAGACCCAGTACTTC
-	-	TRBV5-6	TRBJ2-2	CASSAPGGELFF	TGTGCCAGCAGCGCCCCGGGCGGGGAGCTGTTTTTT
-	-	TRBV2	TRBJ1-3	CASSVDVAGNTIYF	TGTGCCAGCAGTGTAGATGTCGCTGGAAACACCATATATTTT
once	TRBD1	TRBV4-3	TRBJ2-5	CASSRTDRGLETQYF	TGCGCCAGCAGCCGCACGGACAGGGGCTTGGAGACCCAGTACTTC
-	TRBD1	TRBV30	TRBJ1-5	CAWSVGGSQPQHF	TGTGCCTGGAGTGTAGGGGGCTCTCAGCCCCAGCATTTT
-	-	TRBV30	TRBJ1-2	CAWSVGRSDGYTF	TGTGCCTGGAGTGTGGGCAGGTCGGATGGCTACACCTTC
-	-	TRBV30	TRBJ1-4	CAWSVSGSGEKLFF	TGTGCCTGGAGTGTATCAGGGTCAGGTGAAAAACTGTTTTTT
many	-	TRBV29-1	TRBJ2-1	CSVEELGNEQFF	TGCAGCGTTGAAGAACTGGGGAATGAGCAGTTCTTC
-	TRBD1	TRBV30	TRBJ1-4	CAWGQGNSQKLFF	TGTGCCTGGGGACAGGGCAATTCACAAAAACTGTTTTTT
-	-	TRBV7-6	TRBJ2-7	CASSPRPTDYEQYF	TGTGCCAGCAGCCCTAGACCGACAGACTACGAGCAGTACTTC
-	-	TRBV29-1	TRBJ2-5	CSVLDGKQETQYF	TGCAGCGTTCTCGACGGAAAACAAGAGACCCAGTACTTC
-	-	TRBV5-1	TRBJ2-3	CASSSEWSDTQYF	TGCGCCAGCAGCTCTGAATGGTCGGATACGCAGTATTTT
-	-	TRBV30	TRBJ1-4	CAWTRGTNEKLFF	TGTGCCTGGACCAGGGGAACTAATGAAAAACTGTTTTTT
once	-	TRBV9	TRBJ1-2	CASSVGNLHYGYTF	TGTGCCAGCAGCGTAGGGAATCTCCACTATGGCTACACCTTC
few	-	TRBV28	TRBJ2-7	CASRTQGAYEQYF	TGTGCCAGCCGCACACAGGGCGCCTACGAGCAGTACTTC
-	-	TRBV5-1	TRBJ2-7	CASSPYDGGSYEQYF	TGCGCCAGCAGCCCCTATGACGGGGGCTCCTACGAGCAGTACTTC
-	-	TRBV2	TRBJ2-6	CASTRDPRLSGANVLTF	TGTGCCAGCACCCGGGACCCTCGCCTCTCTGGGGCCAACGTCCTGACTTTC
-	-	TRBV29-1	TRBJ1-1	CSAGALMNTEAFF	TGCAGCGCGGGGGCACTGATGAACACTGAAGCTTTCTTT
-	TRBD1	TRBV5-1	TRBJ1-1	CASSGDRGSTEAFF	TGCGCCAGCAGTGGGGACAGGGGAAGCACTGAAGCTTTCTTT
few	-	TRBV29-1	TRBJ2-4	CSVPHGTIQYF	TGCAGCGTCCCGCATGGCACCATTCAGTACTTC
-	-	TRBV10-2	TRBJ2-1	CASSDPEGKNEQFF	TGCGCCAGCAGCGACCCTGAGGGGAAGAATGAGCAGTTCTTC
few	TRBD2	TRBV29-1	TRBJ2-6	CSVGSGAGANVLTF	TGCAGCGTTGGGAGCGGGGCTGGGGCCAACGTCCTGACTTTC
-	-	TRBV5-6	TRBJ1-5	CASSTGNGNQPQHF	TGTGCCAGCAGTACAGGTAATGGCAATCAGCCCCAGCATTTT
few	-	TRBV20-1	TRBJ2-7	CSALRQVPYF	TGCAGTGCTCTTCGACAGGTCCCGTACTTC
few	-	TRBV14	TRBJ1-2	CASSQREDNPNYGYTF	TGTGCCAGCAGCCAAAGGGAAGACAACCCTAACTATGGCTACACCTTC
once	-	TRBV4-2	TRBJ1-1	CASSQDLKTKEAFF	TGTGCCAGCAGCCAAGATCTCAAGACAAAGGAAGCTTTCTTT
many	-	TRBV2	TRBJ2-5	CASSEIPQETQYF	TGTGCCAGCAGTGAAATTCCCCAAGAGACCCAGTACTTC
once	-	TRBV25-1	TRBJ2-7	CASSDLYEQYF	TGTGCCAGCAGTGACCTCTATGAGCAGTACTTC
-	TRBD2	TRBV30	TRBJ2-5	CAWSSGSETQYF	TGTGCCTGGAGTAGCGGGAGCGAGACCCAGTACTTC
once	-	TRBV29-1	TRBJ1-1	CSVAGVTEAFF	TGCAGCGTTGCGGGGGTTACTGAAGCTTTCTTT
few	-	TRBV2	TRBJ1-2	CASSPFRGNYGYTF	TGTGCCAGCAGCCCCTTCCGGGGGAACTATGGCTACACCTTC
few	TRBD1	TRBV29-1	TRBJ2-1	CSVEWGTGLDEQFF	TGCAGCGTTGAATGGGGGACAGGGTTGGATGAGCAGTTCTTC
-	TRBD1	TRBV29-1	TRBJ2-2	CSARPGGTSGELFF	TGCAGCGCCCGTCCAGGGGGCACGTCCGGGGAGCTGTTTTTT
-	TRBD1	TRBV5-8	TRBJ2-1	CASSLGQGAADEQFF	TGTGCCAGCAGCTTGGGCCAGGGGGCGGCGGATGAGCAGTTCTTC
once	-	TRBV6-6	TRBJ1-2	CASSQQPNYGYTF	TGTGCCAGCAGCCAACAGCCTAACTATGGCTACACCTTC
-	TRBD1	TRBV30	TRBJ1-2	CAWKLDRAYGYTF	TGTGCCTGGAAACTCGACAGGGCCTATGGCTACACCTTC
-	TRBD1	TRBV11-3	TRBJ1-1	CASSLGQGNTEAFF	TGTGCCAGCAGCTTAGGACAGGGGAACACTGAAGCTTTCTTT
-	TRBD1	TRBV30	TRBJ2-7	CAWIPGQGSEQYF	TGTGCCTGGATTCCGGGACAGGGTTCCGAGCAGTACTTC
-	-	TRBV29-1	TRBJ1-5	CSVGDGSNQPQHF	TGCAGCGTCGGTGACGGGAGCAATCAGCCCCAGCATTTT
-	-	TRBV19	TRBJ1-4	CASSIFGSNEKLFF	TGTGCCAGTAGTATCTTTGGCTCTAATGAAAAACTGTTTTTT
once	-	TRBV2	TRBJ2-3	CASMEMDTQYF	TGTGCCAGCATGGAGATGGATACGCAGTATTTT